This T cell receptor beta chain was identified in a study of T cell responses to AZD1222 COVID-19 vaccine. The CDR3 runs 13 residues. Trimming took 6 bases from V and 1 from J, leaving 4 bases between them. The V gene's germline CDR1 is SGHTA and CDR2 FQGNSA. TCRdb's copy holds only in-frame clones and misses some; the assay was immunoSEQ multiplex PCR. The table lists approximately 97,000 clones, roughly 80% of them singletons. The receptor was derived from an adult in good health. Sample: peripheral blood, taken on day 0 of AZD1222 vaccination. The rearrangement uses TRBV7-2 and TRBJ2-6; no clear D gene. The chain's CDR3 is CASRLSGANVLTF. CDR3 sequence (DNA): TGTGCCAGCAGATTGTCTGGGGCCAACGTCCTGACTTTC.